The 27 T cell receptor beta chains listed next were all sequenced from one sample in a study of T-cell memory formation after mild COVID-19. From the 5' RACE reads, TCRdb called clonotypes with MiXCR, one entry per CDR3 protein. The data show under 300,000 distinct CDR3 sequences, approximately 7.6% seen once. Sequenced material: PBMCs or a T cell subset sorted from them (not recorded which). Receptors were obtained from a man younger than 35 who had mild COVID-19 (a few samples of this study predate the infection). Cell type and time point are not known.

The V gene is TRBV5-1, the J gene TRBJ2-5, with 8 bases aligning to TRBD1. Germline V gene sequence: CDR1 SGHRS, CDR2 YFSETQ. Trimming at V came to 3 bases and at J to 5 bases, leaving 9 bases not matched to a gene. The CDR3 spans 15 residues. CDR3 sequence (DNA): TGCGCCAGCAGCTACCGACAGGGGACTGGGGAGACCCAGTACTTC. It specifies CASSYRQGTGETQYF.

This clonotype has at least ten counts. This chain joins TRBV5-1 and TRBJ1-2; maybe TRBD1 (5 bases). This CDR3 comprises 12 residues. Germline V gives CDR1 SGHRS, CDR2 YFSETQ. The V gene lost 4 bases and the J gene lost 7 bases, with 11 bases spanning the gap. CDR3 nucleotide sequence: TGCGCCAGCAGCGGGGACGCCCCTGGCTACACCTTC. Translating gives CASSGDAPGYTF.

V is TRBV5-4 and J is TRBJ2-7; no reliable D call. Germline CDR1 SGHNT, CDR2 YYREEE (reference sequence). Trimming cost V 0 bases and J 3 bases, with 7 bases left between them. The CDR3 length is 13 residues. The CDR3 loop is CASSLDGIYEQYF. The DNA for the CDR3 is TGTGCCAGCAGCTTGGATGGGATCTACGAGCAGTACTTC.

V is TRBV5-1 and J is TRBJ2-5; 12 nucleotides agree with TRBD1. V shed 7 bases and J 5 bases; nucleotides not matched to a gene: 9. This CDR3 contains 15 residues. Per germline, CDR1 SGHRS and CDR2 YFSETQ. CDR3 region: CASGPTGTGGETQYF. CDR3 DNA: TGCGCCAGCGGTCCCACCGGGACAGGGGGCGAGACCCAGTACTTC.

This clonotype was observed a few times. CDR3 in amino acids: CASSGKVVYPTSTDTQYF. The CDR3 region has the DNA TGCGCCAGCAGCGGCAAGGTTGTCTACCCAACTAGCACAGATACGCAGTATTTT. The chain recombines TRBV4-3 with TRBJ2-3; D unresolved. CDR3 length equals 18 residues. Between the trimmed V and J ends, which lost 5 bases and 0 bases, there was a span of 21 bases. Germline V gene sequence: CDR1 LGHNA, CDR2 YSLEER.

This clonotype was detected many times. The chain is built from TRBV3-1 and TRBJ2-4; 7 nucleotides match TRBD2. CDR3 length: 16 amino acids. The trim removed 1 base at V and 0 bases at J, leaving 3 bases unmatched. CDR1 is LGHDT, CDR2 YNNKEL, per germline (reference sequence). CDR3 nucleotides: TGTGCCAGCAGCCAAGGAAGCGGGGAAGCCAAAAACATTCAGTACTTC. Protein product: CASSQGSGEAKNIQYF.

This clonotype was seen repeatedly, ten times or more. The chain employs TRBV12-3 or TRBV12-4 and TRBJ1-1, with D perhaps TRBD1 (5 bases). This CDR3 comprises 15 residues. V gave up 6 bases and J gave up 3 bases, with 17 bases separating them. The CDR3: CASRTGGTLDTEAFF. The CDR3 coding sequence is TGTGCCAGCAGGACGGGGGGAACCCTCGACACTGAAGCTTTCTTT.

CDR3 sequence: CAIKEGVTDYGYTF. The CDR3 DNA follows: TGTGCCATCAAGGAGGGGGTCACCGACTATGGCTACACCTTC. V gene TRBV10-3 combines with J gene TRBJ1-2; maybe TRBD1 (6 bases). The germline CDR1 and CDR2 sequences are ENHRY and SYGVKD. The CDR3 contains 14 residues. V was cut by 7 bases and J by 3 bases, with 15 bases left in between.

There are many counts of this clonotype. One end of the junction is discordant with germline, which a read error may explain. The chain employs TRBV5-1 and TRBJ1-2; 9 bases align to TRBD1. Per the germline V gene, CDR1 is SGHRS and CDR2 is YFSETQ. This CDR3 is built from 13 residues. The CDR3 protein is CASSRTGDYGYTF. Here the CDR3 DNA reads TGTGCCAGCAGCCGGACAGGGGACTATGGCTACACCTTC.

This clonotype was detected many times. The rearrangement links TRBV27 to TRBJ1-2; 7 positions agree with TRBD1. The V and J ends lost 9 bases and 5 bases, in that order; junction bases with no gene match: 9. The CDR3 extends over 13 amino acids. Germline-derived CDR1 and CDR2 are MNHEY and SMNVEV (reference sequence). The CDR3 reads CASWTGLSYGYTF. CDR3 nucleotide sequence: TGTGCCAGTTGGACAGGACTTTCTTATGGCTACACCTTC.

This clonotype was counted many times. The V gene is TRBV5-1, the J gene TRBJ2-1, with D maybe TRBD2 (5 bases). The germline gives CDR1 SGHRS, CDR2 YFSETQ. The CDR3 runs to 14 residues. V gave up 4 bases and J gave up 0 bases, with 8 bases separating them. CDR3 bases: TGCGCCAGCAGCAGCGGTAGCTCCTACAATGAGCAGTTCTTC. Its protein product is CASSSGSSYNEQFF.

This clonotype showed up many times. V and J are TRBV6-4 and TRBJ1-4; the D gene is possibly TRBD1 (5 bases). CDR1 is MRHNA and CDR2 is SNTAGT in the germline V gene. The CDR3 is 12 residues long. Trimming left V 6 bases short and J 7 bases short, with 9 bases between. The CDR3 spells CASRWGFEKLFF. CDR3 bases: TGTGCCAGCAGATGGGGGTTTGAAAAACTGTTTTTT.

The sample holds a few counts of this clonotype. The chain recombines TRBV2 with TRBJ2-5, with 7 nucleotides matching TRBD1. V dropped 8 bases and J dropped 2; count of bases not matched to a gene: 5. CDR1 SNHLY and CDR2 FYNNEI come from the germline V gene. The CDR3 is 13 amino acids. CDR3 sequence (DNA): TGTGCCAGCGAACAGGGGATACAAGAGACCCAGTACTTC. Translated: CASEQGIQETQYF.

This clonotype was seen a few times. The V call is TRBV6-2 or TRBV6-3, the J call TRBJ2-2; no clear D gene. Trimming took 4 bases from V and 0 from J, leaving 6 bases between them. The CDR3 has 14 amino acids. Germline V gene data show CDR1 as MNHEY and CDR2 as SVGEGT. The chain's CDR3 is CASSWQTNTGELFF. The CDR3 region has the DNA TGTGCCAGCAGTTGGCAAACGAACACCGGGGAGCTGTTTTTT.

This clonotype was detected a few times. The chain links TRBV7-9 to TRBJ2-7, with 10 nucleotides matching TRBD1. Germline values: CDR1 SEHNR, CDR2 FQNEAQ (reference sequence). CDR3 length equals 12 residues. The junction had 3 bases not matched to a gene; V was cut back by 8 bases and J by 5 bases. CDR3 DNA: TGTGCCAGCGGGACAGGGGTCCACGAGCAGTACTTC. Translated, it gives CASGTGVHEQYF.

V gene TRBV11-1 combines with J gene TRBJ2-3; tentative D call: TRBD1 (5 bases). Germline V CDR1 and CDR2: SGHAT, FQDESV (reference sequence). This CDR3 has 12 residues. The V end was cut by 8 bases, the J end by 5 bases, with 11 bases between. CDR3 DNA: TGTGCCAGCTCCCGACAGCTAGATACGCAGTATTTT. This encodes CASSRQLDTQYF.

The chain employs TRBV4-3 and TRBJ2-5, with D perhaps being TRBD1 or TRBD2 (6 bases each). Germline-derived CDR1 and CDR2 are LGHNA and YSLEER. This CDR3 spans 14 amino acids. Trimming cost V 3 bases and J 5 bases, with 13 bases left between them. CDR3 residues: CASSQTEGGETQYF. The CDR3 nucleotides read TGCGCCAGCAGCCAGACAGAGGGGGGTGAGACCCAGTACTTC.

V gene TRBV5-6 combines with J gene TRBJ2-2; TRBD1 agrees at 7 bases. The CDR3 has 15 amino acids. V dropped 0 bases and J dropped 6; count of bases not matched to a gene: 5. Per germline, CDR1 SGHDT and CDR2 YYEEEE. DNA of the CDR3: TGTGCCAGCAGCTTGGCCCCGACAGGGCCCGGGGAGCTGTTTTTT. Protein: CASSLAPTGPGELFF.

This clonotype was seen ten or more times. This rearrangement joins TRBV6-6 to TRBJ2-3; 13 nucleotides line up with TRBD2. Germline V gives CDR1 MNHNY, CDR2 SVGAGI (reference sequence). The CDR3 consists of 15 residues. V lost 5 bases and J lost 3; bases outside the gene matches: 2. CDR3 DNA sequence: TGTGCCAGCAGTCCGACTAGCGGGGGGACAGATACGCAGTATTTT. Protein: CASSPTSGGTDTQYF.

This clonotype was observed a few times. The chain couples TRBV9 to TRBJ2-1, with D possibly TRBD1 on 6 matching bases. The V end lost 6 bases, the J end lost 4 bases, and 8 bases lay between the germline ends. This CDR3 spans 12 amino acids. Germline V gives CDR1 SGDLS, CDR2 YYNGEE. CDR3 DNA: TGTGCCAGCACAGGGGCTTACAATGAGCAGTTCTTC. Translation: CASTGAYNEQFF.

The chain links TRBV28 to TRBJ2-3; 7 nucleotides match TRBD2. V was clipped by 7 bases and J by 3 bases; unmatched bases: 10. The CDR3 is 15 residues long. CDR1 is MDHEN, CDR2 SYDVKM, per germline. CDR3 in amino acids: CASTWGVGGTDTQYF. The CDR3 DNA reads TGTGCCAGCACCTGGGGTGTCGGGGGGACAGATACGCAGTATTTT. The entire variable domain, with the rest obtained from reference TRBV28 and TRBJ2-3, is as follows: DVKVTQSSRYLVKRTGEKVFLECVQDMDHENMFWYRQDPGLGLRLIYFSYDVKMKEKGDIPEGYSVSREKKERFSLILESASTNQTSMYLCASTWGVGGTDTQYFGPGTRLTVL.

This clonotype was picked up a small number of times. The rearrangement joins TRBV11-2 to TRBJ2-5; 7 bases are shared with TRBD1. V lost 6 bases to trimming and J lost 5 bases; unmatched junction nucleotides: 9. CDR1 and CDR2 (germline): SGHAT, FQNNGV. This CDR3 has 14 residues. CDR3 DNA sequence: TGTGCCAGCAGAAAAAGGGGGCAGGGCGAGACCCAGTACTTC. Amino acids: CASRKRGQGETQYF. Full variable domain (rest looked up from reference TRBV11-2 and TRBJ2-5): EAGVAQSPRYKIIEKRQSVAFWCNPISGHATLYWYQQILGQGPKLLIQFQNNGVVDDSQLPKDRFSAERLKGVDSTLKIQPAKLEDSAVYLCASRKRGQGETQYFGPGTRLLVL.

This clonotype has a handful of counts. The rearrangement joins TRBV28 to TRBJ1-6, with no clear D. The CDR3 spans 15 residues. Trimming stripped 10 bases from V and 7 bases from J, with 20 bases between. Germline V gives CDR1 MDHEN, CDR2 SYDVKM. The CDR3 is CATSPSRGSNSPLHF. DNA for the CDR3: TGTGCCACATCCCCCTCGCGGGGTTCGAATTCACCCCTCCACTTT.

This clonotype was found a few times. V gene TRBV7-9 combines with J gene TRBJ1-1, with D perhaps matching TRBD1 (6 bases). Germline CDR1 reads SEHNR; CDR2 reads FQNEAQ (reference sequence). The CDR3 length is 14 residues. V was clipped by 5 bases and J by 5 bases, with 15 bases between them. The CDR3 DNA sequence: TGTGCCAGCAGCCAGGGGCCCTTTAGAACTGAAGCTTTCTTT. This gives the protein CASSQGPFRTEAFF.

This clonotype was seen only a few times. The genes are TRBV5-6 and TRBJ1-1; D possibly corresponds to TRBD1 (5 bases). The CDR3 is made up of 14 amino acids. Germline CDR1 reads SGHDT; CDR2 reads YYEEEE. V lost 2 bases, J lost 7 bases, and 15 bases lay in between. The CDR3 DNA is TGTGCCAGCAGCTTCGGGAACCGGGACGGTGAAGCTTTCTTT. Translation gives CASSFGNRDGEAFF.

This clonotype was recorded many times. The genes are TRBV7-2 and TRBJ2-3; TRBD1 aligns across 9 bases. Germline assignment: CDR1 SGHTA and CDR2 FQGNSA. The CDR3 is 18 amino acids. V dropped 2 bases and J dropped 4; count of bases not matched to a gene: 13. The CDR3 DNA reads TGTGCCAGCAGCTTACGGACAGGGGTGTCCAGAACGGCAGATACGCAGTATTTT. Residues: CASSLRTGVSRTADTQYF.

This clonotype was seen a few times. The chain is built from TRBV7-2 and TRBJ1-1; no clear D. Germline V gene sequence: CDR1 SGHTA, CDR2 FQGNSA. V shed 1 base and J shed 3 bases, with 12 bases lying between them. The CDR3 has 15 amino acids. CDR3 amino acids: CASSLGPGIDTEAFF. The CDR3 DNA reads TGTGCCAGCAGCTTAGGGCCGGGCATAGACACTGAAGCTTTCTTT.